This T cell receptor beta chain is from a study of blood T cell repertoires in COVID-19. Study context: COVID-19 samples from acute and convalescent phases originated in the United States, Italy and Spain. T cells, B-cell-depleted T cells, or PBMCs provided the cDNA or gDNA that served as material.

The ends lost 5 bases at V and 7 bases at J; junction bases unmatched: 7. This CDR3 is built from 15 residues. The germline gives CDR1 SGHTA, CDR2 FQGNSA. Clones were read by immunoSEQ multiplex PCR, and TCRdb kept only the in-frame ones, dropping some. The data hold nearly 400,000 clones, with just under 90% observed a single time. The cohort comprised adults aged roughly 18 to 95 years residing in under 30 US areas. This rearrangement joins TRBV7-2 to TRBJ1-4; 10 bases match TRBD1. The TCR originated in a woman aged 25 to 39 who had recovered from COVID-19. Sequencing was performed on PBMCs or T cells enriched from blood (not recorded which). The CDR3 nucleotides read TGTGCCAGCAGCAAGAGACAGGGGGCGTTTGAAAAACTGTTTTTT. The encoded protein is CASSKRQGAFEKLFF.